Sequencing of this TCR beta chain was carried out in a study of OX40 agonist ivuxolimab in advanced cancers. About the study: Patients in dose escalation had liver, melanoma, kidney or head and neck cancers. Of mixed ages from about 23 to 79 and averaging approximately 60 years, the group was just under 85% male.

Details on this clone: Its specificity is unknown.

TCRdb's copy holds only in-frame clones and misses some; the assay was immunoSEQ multiplex PCR. The data show tens of thousands of clones, with 70% to 90% seen just once and roughly 18% held by the top ten. Study-wide findings and caveats: Low normalized clonal expansion also occurred in some nonresponding patients.

The V gene lost 0 bases and the J gene lost 4 bases, with 12 bases spanning the gap. Germline-derived CDR1 and CDR2 are MNHEY and SVGAGI. The CDR3 has 15 residues. The chain has TRBV6-5 and TRBJ1-1; no reliable D call. The clonotype originates from an adult with an advanced solid tumor such as melanoma, head and neck, liver or kidney cancer. The sequences come from CD4+ or CD8+ T cells sorted from blood, collected in a trial of the OX40 agonist ivuxolimab. The CDR3 DNA is TGTGCCAGCAGTTACTCCGGGGAAAGAGTCACTGAAGCTTTCTTT. It encodes CASSYSGERVTEAFF.